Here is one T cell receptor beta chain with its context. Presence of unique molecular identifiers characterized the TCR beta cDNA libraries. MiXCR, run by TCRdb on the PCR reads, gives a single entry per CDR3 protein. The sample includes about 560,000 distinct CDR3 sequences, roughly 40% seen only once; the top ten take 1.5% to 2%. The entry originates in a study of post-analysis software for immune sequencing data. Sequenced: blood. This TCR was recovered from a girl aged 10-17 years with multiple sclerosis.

The CDR3 nucleotides are TGTGCCAGCAGCCCTAAGGTGGAGAACACTGAAGCTTTCTTT. Its translation is CASSPKVENTEAFF. J is TRBJ1-1 and V is TRBV21-1. TRBV21-1 is termed a pseudogene. The CDR3 sequence is 14 residues long.